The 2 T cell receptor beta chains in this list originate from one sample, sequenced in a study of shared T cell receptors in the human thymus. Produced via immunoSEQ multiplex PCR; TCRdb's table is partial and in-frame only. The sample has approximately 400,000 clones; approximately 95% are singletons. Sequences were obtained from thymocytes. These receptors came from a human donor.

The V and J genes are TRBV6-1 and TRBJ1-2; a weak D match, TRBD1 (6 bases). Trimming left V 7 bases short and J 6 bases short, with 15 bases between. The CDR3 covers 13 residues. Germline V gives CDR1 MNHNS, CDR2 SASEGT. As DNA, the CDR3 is TGTGCCAGCAAACCTCAGGGGATTGATGGCTACACCTTC. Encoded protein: CASKPQGIDGYTF.

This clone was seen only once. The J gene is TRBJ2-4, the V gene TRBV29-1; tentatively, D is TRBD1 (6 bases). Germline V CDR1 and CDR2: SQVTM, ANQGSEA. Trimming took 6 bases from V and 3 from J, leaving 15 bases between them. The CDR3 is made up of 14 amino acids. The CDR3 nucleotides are TGCAGCGTCCGGGACCCCAGGGGCAAAAACATTCAGTACTTC. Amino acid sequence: CSVRDPRGKNIQYF.